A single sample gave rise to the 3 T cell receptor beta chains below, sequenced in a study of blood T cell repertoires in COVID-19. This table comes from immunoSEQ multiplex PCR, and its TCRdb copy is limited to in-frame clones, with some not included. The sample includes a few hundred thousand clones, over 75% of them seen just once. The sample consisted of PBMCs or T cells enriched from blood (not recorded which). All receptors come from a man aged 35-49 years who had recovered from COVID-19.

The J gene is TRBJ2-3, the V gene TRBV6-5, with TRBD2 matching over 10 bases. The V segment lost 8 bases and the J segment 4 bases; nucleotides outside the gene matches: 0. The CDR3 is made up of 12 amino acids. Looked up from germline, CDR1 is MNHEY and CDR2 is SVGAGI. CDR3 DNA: TGTGCCAGCGGACTAGCGGCAGATACGCAGTATTTT. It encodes CASGLAADTQYF.

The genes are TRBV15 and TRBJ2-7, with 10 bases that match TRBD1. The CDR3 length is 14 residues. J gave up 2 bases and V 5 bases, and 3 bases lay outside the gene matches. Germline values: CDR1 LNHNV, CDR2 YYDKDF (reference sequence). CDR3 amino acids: CATSGTGDPYEQYF. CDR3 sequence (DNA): TGTGCCACCAGCGGGACAGGGGATCCCTACGAGCAGTACTTC. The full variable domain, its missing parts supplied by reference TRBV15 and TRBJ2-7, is DAMVIQNPRYQVTQFGKPVTLSCSQTLNHNVMYWYQQKSSQAPKLLFHYYDKDFNNEADTPDNFQSRRPNTSFCFLDIRSPGLGDTAMYLCATSGTGDPYEQYFGPGTRLTVT.

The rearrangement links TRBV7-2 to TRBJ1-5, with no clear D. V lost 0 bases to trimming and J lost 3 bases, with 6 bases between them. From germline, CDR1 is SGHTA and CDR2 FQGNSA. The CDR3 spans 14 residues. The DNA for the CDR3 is TGTGCCAGCAGCTTAGCAGAGATCAATCAGCCCCAGCATTTT. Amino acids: CASSLAEINQPQHF.